The T cell receptor (beta chain) under discussion was sequenced for a study of blood T cell repertoires in COVID-19. In the original workflow: Estimation of nucleated cell counts relied on the amplification of reference gene primers. Data came from immunoSEQ multiplex PCR; TCRdb stores just in-frame clones and leaves some out. D and trimming were read from the DNA, whereas the V and J calls and clone size are those reported in that table. This table holds around 450,000 clones, about 90% found once. V was cut by 0 bases and J by 2 bases, with 14 bases left in between. The germline gives CDR1 LGHNT, CDR2 FRNRAP. CDR3 size: 17 residues. Symptom resolution, clearance, or two negative PCRs marked donors in Cohort 3 as recovered. In this sample, this clone turned up once.

Material: PBMCs or T cells enriched from blood (not recorded which). The chain is built from TRBV12-5 and TRBJ1-5, with a weak D call TRBD1 (5 bases). The receptor comes from a man aged 18 to 35 who had recovered from COVID-19. CDR3 region: CASGLVLRGIGNQPQHF. The CDR3 region has the DNA TGTGCTAGTGGTTTGGTTCTTCGGGGGATAGGCAATCAGCCCCAGCATTTT.